The clone carrying this T cell receptor (beta chain) was seen many times. TCRdb called the RT-PCR reads again in MiXCR, with one record for every CDR3 protein. The table has approximately 720,000 distinct CDR3 sequences, over 12% seen once; the top ten hold 3% to 4.5%. The CDR3 contains 13 residues. Germline values: CDR1 MNHEY, CDR2 SVGAGI. The V gene lost 8 bases and the J gene lost 9 bases, with 17 bases spanning the gap. The chain has TRBV6-5 and TRBJ2-1; a weak D match, TRBD1 (6 bases). The sequence derives from a female donor in good health, serving as a healthy control. Source material: memory CD4+ T cells from blood. In DNA form, the CDR3 reads TGTGCCAGCCATACCCAGCAGGGGAGTGAGCAGTTCTTC. Protein product: CASHTQQGSEQFF.